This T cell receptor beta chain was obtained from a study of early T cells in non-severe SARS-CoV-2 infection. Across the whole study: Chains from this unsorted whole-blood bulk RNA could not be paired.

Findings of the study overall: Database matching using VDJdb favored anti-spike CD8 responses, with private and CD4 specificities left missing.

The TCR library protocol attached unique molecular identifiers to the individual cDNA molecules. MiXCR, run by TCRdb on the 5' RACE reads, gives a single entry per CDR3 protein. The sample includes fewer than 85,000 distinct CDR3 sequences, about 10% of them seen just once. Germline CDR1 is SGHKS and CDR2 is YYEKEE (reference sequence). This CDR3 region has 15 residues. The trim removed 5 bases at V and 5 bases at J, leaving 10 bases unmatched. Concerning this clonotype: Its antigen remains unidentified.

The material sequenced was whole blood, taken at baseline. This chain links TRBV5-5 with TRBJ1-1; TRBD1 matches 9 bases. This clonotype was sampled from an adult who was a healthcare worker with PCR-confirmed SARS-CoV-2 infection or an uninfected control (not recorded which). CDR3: CASSFLTGGETEAFF. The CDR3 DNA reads TGTGCCAGCAGTTTTCTAACAGGGGGCGAGACTGAAGCTTTCTTT.